This record concerns one T cell receptor beta chain sequence. V lost 0 bases, J lost 2 bases, and 2 bases stayed unmatched. The CDR3 runs to 17 residues. From germline, CDR1 is SGDLS and CDR2 YYNGEE. Under the authors' procedure: Amplified reference gene primers provided the basis for estimating nucleated cell counts. Data came from immunoSEQ multiplex PCR; TCRdb stores just in-frame clones and leaves some out. Clone size and the V and J calls come from that table; the DNA yielded D and trimming. The sample has about 240,000 clones, 86% seen once; the top ten hold around 6.5%. The data were obtained in a study of blood T cell repertoires in COVID-19. Turning to the study itself: The samples span acute and convalescent COVID-19 from the United States, Italy and Spain. In each case, the material was cDNA or gDNA derived from T cells, B-cell-depleted T cells, or PBMCs.

What was sequenced was peripheral blood. The TCR comes from a man in his sixties with acute or convalescent COVID-19. The rearrangement joins TRBV9 to TRBJ2-6, with TRBD1 matching over 10 bases. CDR3 DNA sequence: TGTGCCAGCAGCGTAGGACAGGGGGCAACTGGGGCCAACGTCCTGACTTTC. Protein product: CASSVGQGATGANVLTF.